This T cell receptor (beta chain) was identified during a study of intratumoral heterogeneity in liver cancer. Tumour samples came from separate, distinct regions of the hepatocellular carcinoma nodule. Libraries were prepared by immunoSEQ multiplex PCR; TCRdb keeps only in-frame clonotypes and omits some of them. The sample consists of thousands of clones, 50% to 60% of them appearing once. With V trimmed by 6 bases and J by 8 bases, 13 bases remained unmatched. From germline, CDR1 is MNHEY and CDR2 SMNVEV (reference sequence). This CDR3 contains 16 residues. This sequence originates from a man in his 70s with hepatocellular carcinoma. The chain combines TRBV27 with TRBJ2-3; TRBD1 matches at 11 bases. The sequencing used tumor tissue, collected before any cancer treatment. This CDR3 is CASRSGPDRGRGTQYF. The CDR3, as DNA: TGTGCCAGCAGATCGGGCCCGGACAGGGGGCGTGGTACGCAGTATTTT.